Each of the 27 T cell receptor beta chains below was sequenced from the same sample in a study of T cells in Graves' hyperthyroidism and ophthalmopathy (dated by TCRdb to about 2019). Library method: multiplex PCR. Sequencing relied on an Illumina HiSeq 2000. The TCR beta CDR3 regions were amplified from RNA transcripts. The first round of RT-PCR for the TCR CDR3 was performed with the HTBI primer set and the Qiagen OneStep RT-PCR kit. TCRdb cleaned the public reads at Q25 with fastp, built clones with MiXCR and kept in-frame beta chains. Here each entry gathers all rows of one CDR3 protein and keeps the most common genes and DNA. This sample holds around 420,000 distinct CDR3 sequences; approximately 14% were observed only once. The ten top clones hold roughly 14% of the sample. Input material: blood. These receptors all stem from a young woman with Graves' hyperthyroidism.

Here the CDR3 DNA reads TGTGCCAGCAGCGTAGCTCCGGGACAGGTAACCGGGGAGCTGTTTTTT. This translates into CASSVAPGQVTGELFF. The V and J genes are TRBV9 and TRBJ2-2; 8 nucleotides agree with TRBD1. The CDR3 has 16 amino acids. V lost 0 bases to trimming and J lost 5 bases; unmatched junction nucleotides: 6. Germline CDR1 is SGDLS and CDR2 is YYNGEE.

This clonotype was observed a few times. The genes are TRBV20-1 and TRBJ2-1; 8 bases map to TRBD2. The CDR3 has 14 amino acids. V lost 6 bases to trimming and J lost 5 bases; unmatched junction nucleotides: 9. CDR1 is DFQATT and CDR2 is SNEGSKA in the germline V gene (reference sequence). CDR3 residues: CSAPGLGLNNEQFF. The CDR3 DNA reads as TGCAGTGCCCCGGGACTAGGCTTGAACAATGAGCAGTTCTTC.

The sample holds many counts of this clonotype. The chain links TRBV9 to TRBJ1-4; 9 bases match TRBD1. The V gene end was trimmed by 4 bases and the J gene end by 5 bases; junction bases not matched to a gene: 6. Germline CDR1 is SGDLS and CDR2 is YYNGEE. This CDR3 comprises 15 residues. CDR3 sequence: CASSTYGTGNEKLFF. DNA for the CDR3: TGTGCCAGCAGCACATACGGGACAGGGAATGAAAAACTGTTTTTT.

This clonotype has a count of ten or more. The chain links TRBV18 to TRBJ1-1; D is ambiguous. Per the germline V gene, CDR1 is KGHSH and CDR2 is LQKENI. The CDR3 runs 11 residues. The V end lost 9 bases, the J end lost 1 base, and 6 bases lay between the germline ends. CDR3 loop: CASLQNTEAFF. CDR3 nucleotide sequence: TGTGCCAGTTTACAGAACACTGAAGCTTTCTTT. Complete variable domain (other parts from reference TRBV18 and TRBJ1-1): NAGVMQNPRHLVRRRGQEARLRCSPMKGHSHVYWYRQLPEEGLKFMVYLQKENIIDESGMPKERFSAEFPKEGPSILRIQQVVRGDSAAYFCASLQNTEAFFGQGTRLTVV.

The rearrangement links TRBV5-4 to TRBJ1-2, with 8 positions matching TRBD1. V was pared by 2 bases and J by 4 bases, with 7 bases of the junction left unmatched. This CDR3 has 15 residues. Looked up from germline, CDR1 is SGHNT and CDR2 is YYREEE (reference sequence). DNA for the CDR3: TGTGCCAGCAGCTTCCCAGGGGGCGAGGTCTATGGCTACACCTTC. This translates into CASSFPGGEVYGYTF.

This clonotype has more than one count but fewer than ten. The rearrangement uses TRBV13 and TRBJ2-4; D is uncertain. V lost 2 bases and J 0 bases, leaving 14 bases between the germline ends. Germline lookup yields CDR1 PRHDT and CDR2 FYEKMQ (reference sequence). This CDR3 comprises 17 residues. The CDR3 loop is CASSLWVGPLAKNIQYF. The DNA of the CDR3 is TGTGCCAGCAGCTTATGGGTGGGTCCGCTAGCCAAAAACATTCAGTACTTC.

CDR3 region: CSVSGGAGGNTIYF. The DNA of the CDR3 is TGCAGCGTCTCAGGGGGCGCGGGTGGAAACACCATATATTTT. J is TRBJ1-3 and V is TRBV29-1; TRBD1 agrees at 8 bases. The CDR3 has 14 residues. CDR1 is SQVTM, CDR2 ANQGSEA, per germline. V lost 6 bases to trimming and J lost 3 bases; unmatched junction nucleotides: 7.

This clonotype was seen a handful of times. This chain uses TRBV20-1 with TRBJ2-3, with TRBD2 matching 13 bases. The CDR3 consists of 18 residues. Losses at the gene ends were 5 bases for V and 3 bases for J; bases not matched to a gene: 14. Germline CDR1 reads DFQATT; CDR2 reads SNEGSKA (reference sequence). The CDR3 region has the DNA TGCAGTGCTCCAGCCCTCCCGGGACTAGCGGGACAGACAGATACGCAGTATTTT. The encoded protein is CSAPALPGLAGQTDTQYF.

This chain uses TRBV10-2 with TRBJ2-7, with TRBD1 identical over 9 bases. The germline V gene encodes CDR1 WSHSY and CDR2 SAAADI. Trimming at V came to 4 bases and at J to 2 bases, leaving 6 bases not matched to a gene. This CDR3 is 15 amino acids long. In nucleotides, the CDR3 is TGCGCCAGCAGTGCAGACGGACAGGGGACCTACGAGCAGTACTTC. Translating it yields CASSADGQGTYEQYF.

In its sample, this clonotype was seen a few times. The chain uses TRBV20-1 and TRBJ1-4; D is unresolved. The V gene lost 4 bases and the J gene lost 3 bases, with 18 bases spanning the gap. The V gene's germline CDR1 is DFQATT and CDR2 SNEGSKA (reference sequence). This CDR3 spans 16 amino acids. CDR3 coding DNA: TGCAGTGCTACTGACGGGTTTAATCCAGCTAATGAAAAACTGTTTTTT. The encoded protein is CSATDGFNPANEKLFF.

V gene TRBV20-1 combines with J gene TRBJ1-1; D gene unclear. The V and J ends lost 1 base and 6 bases respectively, with 18 bases between them. This CDR3 has 15 residues. The V gene's germline CDR1 is DFQATT and CDR2 SNEGSKA (reference sequence). The CDR3 nucleotides are TGCAGTGCTAGAGTCCCGGGAGAGCGAGGACCTGAAGCTTTCTTT. Amino acids: CSARVPGERGPEAFF.

This clonotype showed up just a few times. In DNA form, the CDR3 reads TGCGCCAGCAGTGAGTTCTCCACCGGGACAGACGAGCAGTACTTC. Residues: CASSEFSTGTDEQYF. The chain couples TRBV10-1 to TRBJ2-7; 7 bases are a match to TRBD1. Trimming took 1 base from V and 5 from J; bases not matched to a gene: 8. Germline CDR1 reads WNHNN; CDR2 reads SYGVQD (reference sequence). The CDR3 is made up of 15 amino acids.

The V and J genes are TRBV7-6 and TRBJ2-2, with 8 positions matching TRBD1. CDR1 SGHVS and CDR2 FNYEAQ come from the germline V gene. Trimming took 4 bases from V and 2 from J; bases not matched to a gene: 18. The CDR3 extends over 20 amino acids. DNA for the CDR3: TGTGCCAGCAGCTCGCCGACTACCAAGGACAGGGCGTTTAACACCGGGGAGCTGTTTTTT. It codes for CASSSPTTKDRAFNTGELFF.

This clonotype was seen repeatedly, ten times or more. V is TRBV27 and J is TRBJ2-7; D might be TRBD1 (5 bases). This CDR3 region has 17 residues. V was shortened by 1 base and J by 3 bases, with 19 bases between the two germline ends. Germline V gives CDR1 MNHEY, CDR2 SMNVEV (reference sequence). CDR3 in DNA: TGTGCCAGCAGTTTATTTTCAGGGCAGGGTGCGAACTACGAGCAGTACTTC. Its protein is CASSLFSGQGANYEQYF.

This clonotype has only one observation. The chain is built from TRBV20-1 and TRBJ2-5; TRBD1 is a possible D gene (6 bases). Germline V gives CDR1 DFQATT, CDR2 SNEGSKA (reference sequence). V lost 3 bases to trimming and J lost 3 bases, with 17 bases between them. The CDR3 consists of 15 residues. As DNA, the CDR3 is TGCAGTGCTAGTAGGGTGGGGGCCGGAGAAGAGACCCAGTACTTC. Amino acids: CSASRVGAGEETQYF.

At least ten counts were recorded for this clonotype. This chain connects TRBV6-5 to TRBJ2-7, with D maybe TRBD2 (6 bases). In germline, CDR1 is MNHEY, CDR2 SVGAGI. V was pared by 0 bases and J by 2 bases, with 11 bases between. The length of the CDR3 is 15 residues. This CDR3 is CASSYSAGGTYEQYF. The CDR3 DNA reads as TGTGCCAGCAGTTACTCAGCGGGTGGGACCTACGAGCAGTACTTC.

This clonotype appeared many times. This chain joins TRBV7-6 and TRBJ2-1; a weak D match, TRBD2 (6 bases). Trimming shortened V by 5 bases and J by 8 bases, and 16 bases separated the two germline ends. This CDR3 spans 14 amino acids. Per germline, CDR1 SGHVS and CDR2 FNYEAQ. CDR3 loop: CASSAEWGGDEQFF. CDR3 nucleotide sequence: TGTGCCAGCAGCGCGGAGTGGGGCGGGGATGAGCAGTTCTTC.

Many counts were recorded for this clonotype. V gene TRBV3-1 combines with J gene TRBJ1-1; 9 bases are shared with TRBD1. Trimming took 3 bases from V and 4 from J; bases not matched to a gene: 6. The CDR3 has 15 residues. Germline CDR1 LGHDT, CDR2 YNNKEL (reference sequence). The CDR3 loop is CASSHWTGVGTEAFF. CDR3 in DNA: TGTGCCAGCAGCCACTGGACAGGGGTTGGCACTGAAGCTTTCTTT.

This clonotype was observed many times. This sequence joins TRBV12-3 or TRBV12-4 and TRBJ2-5; maybe TRBD1 (6 bases). V was shortened by 5 bases and J by 2 bases, with 15 bases between the two germline ends. This CDR3 region has 15 residues. CDR3 loop: CASSRDGQTQETQYF. The CDR3 DNA is TGTGCCAGCAGTCGCGACGGACAGACACAAGAGACCCAGTACTTC.

Comment on this clonotype: One base away lies a much larger clone, so this may be a sequencing read error. The CDR3 does not end in the conserved phenylalanine or tryptophan, so this is likely a read error. The V call is TRBV10-3, the J call TRBJ2-7, with 11 bases identical to TRBD1. The CDR3 covers 14 residues. CDR1 is ENHRY and CDR2 is SYGVKD in the germline V gene. V trimming: 6 bases; J trimming: 4 bases; junction bases outside the gene matches: 5. Here the CDR3 reads CAIRDGTGGYEQYL. CDR3 coding DNA: TGTGCCATCAGGGACGGGACAGGGGGGTACGAGCAGTACCTC.

This clonotype turned up a few times. The CDR3 here is CASSPPLGDYGYTF. The CDR3 bases are TGCGCCAGCAGCCCGCCTTTGGGGGACTATGGCTACACCTTC. The chain is built from TRBV5-1 and TRBJ1-2; weak D call: TRBD1 (5 bases). Between the trimmed V and J ends, which lost 4 bases and 3 bases, there was a span of 13 bases. The CDR3 totals 14 residues. CDR1 is SGHRS, CDR2 YFSETQ, per germline.

Details on this clonotype: A much larger clone differs from this one at a single base, so this may be a read error. The V gene is TRBV6-1, the J gene TRBJ1-1; D ambiguous. The length of the CDR3 is 14 residues. Germline V gene data show CDR1 as MNHNS and CDR2 as SASEGT. CDR3 sequence reads: CAGSTGPVNTEAFF. The CDR3, as DNA: TGTGCCGGCAGTACCGGACCAGTGAACACTGAAGCTTTCTTT.

This clonotype was counted a few times. The J gene is TRBJ1-1, the V gene TRBV6-1; D ambiguous. There are 14 residues in the CDR3. Germline-derived CDR1 and CDR2 are MNHNS and SASEGT. V was pared by 5 bases and J by 2 bases, with 12 bases between. CDR3 sequence: CASSTRRGNTEAFF. CDR3 bases: TGTGCCAGCAGTACCAGACGGGGTAACACTGAAGCTTTCTTT.

This clonotype was detected only a few times. This chain connects TRBV7-2 to TRBJ1-5, with TRBD1 matching over 9 bases. The ends lost 5 bases at V and 0 bases at J; junction bases unmatched: 8. The CDR3 is 17 residues long. CDR1 SGHTA and CDR2 FQGNSA come from the germline V gene. The chain's CDR3 is CASSPEGQGFSNQPQHF. Here the CDR3 DNA reads TGTGCCAGCAGCCCGGAGGGACAGGGATTTAGCAATCAGCCCCAGCATTTT. The whole variable domain, remainder taken from reference TRBV7-2 and TRBJ1-5, is GAGVSQSPSNKVTEKGKDVELRCDPISGHTALYWYRQSLGQGLEFLIYFQGNSAPDKSGLPSDRFSAERTGGSVSTLTIQRTQQEDSAVYLCASSPEGQGFSNQPQHFGDGTRLSIL.

This clonotype came up many times. CDR3 DNA: TGTGCCAGCAGCTTAATGTCTTCAGGACTAGCGGGAATCAATGAGCAGTTCTTC. Protein: CASSLMSSGLAGINEQFF. This chain joins TRBV7-3 and TRBJ2-1, with 12 bases lining up with TRBD2. Germline loops: CDR1 SGHTA, CDR2 FQGTGA. V dropped 1 base and J dropped 6; count of bases not matched to a gene: 10. There are 18 residues in the CDR3.

The sample holds many counts of this clonotype. The chain recombines TRBV15 with TRBJ1-1, with D possibly being TRBD1 (6 bases). V was clipped by 5 bases and J by 3 bases, with 16 bases between them. In germline, CDR1 is LNHNV, CDR2 YYDKDF (reference sequence). There are 15 residues in the CDR3. The CDR3 loop is CATSDQGGGYTEAFF. In DNA form, the CDR3 reads TGTGCCACCAGCGACCAGGGAGGGGGATACACTGAAGCTTTCTTT.

This clonotype was observed a few times. The chain combines TRBV25-1 with TRBJ2-2; tentative D call: TRBD2 (5 bases). Trimming stripped 4 bases from V and 0 bases from J, with 15 bases between. Germline V gene lookup returns CDR1 MGHDK and CDR2 SYGVNS. This CDR3 is built from 17 residues. The CDR3 nucleotides read TGTGCCAGCAGTGGTGGCAGTAGCGCTGCGAACACCGGGGAGCTGTTTTTT. Its translation: CASSGGSSAANTGELFF. The variable domain in full, with the rest retrieved from reference TRBV25-1 and TRBJ2-2, is EADIYQTPRYLVIGTGKKITLECSQTMGHDKMYWYQQDPGMELHLIHYSYGVNSTEKGDLSSESTVSRIRTEHFPLTLESARPSHTSQYLCASSGGSSAANTGELFFGEGSRLTVL.